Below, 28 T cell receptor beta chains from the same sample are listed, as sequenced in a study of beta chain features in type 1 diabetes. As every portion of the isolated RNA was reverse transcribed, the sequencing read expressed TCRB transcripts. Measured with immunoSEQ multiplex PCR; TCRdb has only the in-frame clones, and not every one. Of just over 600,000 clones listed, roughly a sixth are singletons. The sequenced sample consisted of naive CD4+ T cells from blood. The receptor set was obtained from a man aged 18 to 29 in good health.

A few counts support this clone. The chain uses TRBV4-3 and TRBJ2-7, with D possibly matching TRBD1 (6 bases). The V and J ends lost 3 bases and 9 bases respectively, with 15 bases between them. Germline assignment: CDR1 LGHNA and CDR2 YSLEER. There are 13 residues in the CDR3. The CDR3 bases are TGCGCCAGCAGCCACAGAAGGGACACCGGGCAGTACTTC. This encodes CASSHRRDTGQYF.

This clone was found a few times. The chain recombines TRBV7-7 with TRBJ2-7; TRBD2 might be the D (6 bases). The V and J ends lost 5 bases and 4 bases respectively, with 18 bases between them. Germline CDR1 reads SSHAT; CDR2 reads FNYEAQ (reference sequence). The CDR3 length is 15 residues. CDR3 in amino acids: CASSPGAGSGYEQYF. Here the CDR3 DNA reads TGTGCCAGCAGCCCCGGGGCGGGGAGTGGTTACGAGCAGTACTTC. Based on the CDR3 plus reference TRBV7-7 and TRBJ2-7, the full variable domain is GAGVSQSPRYKVTKRGQDVTLRCDPISSHATLYWYQQALGQGPEFLTYFNYEAQPDKSGLPSDRFSAERPEGSISTLTIQRTEQRDSAMYRCASSPGAGSGYEQYFGPGTRLTVT.

Written as DNA, the CDR3 is TGTGCCAGCAAATCTTCCGGGAGGTATGGCTACACCTTC. It encodes CASKSSGRYGYTF. This chain connects TRBV2 to TRBJ1-2; no definite D call. Per germline, CDR1 SNHLY and CDR2 FYNNEI. The ends were cut back, 7 bases at V and 5 bases at J, with 14 bases in the middle. The length of the CDR3 is 13 residues. The full variable domain, completed using reference TRBV2 and TRBJ1-2, is EPEVTQTPSHQVTQMGQEVILRCVPISNHLYFYWYRQILGQKVEFLVSFYNNEISEKSEIFDDQFSVERPDGSNFTLKIRSTKLEDSAMYFCASKSSGRYGYTFGSGTRLTVV.

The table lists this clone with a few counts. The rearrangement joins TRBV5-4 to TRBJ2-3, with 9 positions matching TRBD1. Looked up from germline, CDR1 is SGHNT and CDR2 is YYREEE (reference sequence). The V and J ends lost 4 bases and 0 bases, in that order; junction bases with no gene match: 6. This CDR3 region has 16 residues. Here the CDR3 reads CASSRTGQGSTDTQYF. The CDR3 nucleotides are TGTGCCAGCAGCCGAACGGGACAGGGAAGCACAGATACGCAGTATTTT.

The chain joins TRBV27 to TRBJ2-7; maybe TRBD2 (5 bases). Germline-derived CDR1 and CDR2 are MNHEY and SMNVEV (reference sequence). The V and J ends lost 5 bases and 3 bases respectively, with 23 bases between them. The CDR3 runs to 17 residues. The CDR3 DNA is TGTGCCAGCAGTAGAGGACGTTGGACTTCGGAATTCTACGAGCAGTACTTC. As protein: CASSRGRWTSEFYEQYF.

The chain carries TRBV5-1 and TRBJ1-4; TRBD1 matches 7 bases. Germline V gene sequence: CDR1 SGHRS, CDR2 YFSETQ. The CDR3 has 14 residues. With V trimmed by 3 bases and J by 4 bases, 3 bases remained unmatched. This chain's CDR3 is CASSSGQHNEKLFF. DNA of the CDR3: TGCGCCAGCAGCTCGGGACAGCATAATGAAAAACTGTTTTTT.

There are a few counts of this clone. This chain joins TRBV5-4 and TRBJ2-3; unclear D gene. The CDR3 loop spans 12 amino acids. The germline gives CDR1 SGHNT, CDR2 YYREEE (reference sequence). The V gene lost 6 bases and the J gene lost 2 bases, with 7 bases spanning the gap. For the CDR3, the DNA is TGTGCCAGCAACGTCCCCACAGATACGCAGTATTTT. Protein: CASNVPTDTQYF.

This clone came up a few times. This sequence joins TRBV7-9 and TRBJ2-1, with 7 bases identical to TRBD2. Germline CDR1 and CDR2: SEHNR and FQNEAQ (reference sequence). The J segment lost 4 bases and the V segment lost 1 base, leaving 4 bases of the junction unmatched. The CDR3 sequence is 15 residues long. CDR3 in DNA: TGTGCCAGCAGCTTAGTGGTTAGCGGGTACAATGAGCAGTTCTTC. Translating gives CASSLVVSGYNEQFF.

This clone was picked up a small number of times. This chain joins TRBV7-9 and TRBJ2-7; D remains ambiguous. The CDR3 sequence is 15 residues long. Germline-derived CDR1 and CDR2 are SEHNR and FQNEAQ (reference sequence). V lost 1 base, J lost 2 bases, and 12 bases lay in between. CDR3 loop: CASSLGRILAYEQYF. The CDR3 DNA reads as TGTGCCAGCAGCTTAGGTCGTATCCTCGCCTACGAGCAGTACTTC.

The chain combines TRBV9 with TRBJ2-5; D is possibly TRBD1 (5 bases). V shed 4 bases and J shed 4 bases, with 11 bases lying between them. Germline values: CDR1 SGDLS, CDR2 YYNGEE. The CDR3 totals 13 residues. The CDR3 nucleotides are TGTGCCAGCAGCTTCCAGGGTCGAGAGACCCAGTACTTC. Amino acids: CASSFQGRETQYF.

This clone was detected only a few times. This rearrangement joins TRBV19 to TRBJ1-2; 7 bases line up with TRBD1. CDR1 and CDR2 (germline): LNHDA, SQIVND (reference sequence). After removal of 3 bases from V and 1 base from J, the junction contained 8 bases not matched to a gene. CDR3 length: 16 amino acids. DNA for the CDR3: TGTGCCAGTAGTATCGGGACAGCTCCCCGTAACTATGGCTACACCTTC. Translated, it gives CASSIGTAPRNYGYTF.

This CDR3 is CASSVDGTNQPQHF. The CDR3 DNA is TGTGCCAGCAGCGTGGACGGCACCAATCAGCCCCAGCATTTT. This sequence joins TRBV7-8 and TRBJ1-5; unclear D gene. Germline CDR1 and CDR2: SGHVS and FQNEAQ. The CDR3 loop spans 14 amino acids. V was trimmed by 5 bases and J by 3 bases, leaving 11 bases between them.

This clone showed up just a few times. CDR3 region: CASRAQQGESYTF. The CDR3, as DNA: TGTGCCAGCAGGGCACAGCAGGGGGAAAGCTACACCTTC. The chain is built from TRBV2 and TRBJ1-2; 7 bases agree with TRBD1. The germline gives CDR1 SNHLY, CDR2 FYNNEI. Trimming removed 6 bases from V and 9 bases from J; junction bases left unmatched: 10. The CDR3 runs 13 residues.

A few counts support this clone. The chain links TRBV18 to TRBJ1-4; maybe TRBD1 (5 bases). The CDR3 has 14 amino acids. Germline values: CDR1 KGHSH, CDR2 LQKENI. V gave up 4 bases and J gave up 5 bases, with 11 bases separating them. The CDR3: CASSQGRHNEKLFF. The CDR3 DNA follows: TGTGCCAGCTCACAGGGACGGCACAATGAAAAACTGTTTTTT.

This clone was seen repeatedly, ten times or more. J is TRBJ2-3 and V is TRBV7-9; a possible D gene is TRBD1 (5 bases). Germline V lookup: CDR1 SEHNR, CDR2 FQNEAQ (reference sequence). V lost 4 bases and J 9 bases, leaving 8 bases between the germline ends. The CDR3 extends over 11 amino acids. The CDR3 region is CASSYQGTQYF. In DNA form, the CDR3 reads TGTGCCAGCAGCTACCAGGGCACGCAGTATTTT.

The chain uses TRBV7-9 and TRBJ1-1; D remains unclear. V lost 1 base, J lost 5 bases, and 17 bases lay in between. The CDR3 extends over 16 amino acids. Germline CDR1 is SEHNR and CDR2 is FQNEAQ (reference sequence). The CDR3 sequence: CASSLGAGSGRTEAFF. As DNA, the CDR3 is TGTGCCAGCAGCTTAGGGGCGGGTTCTGGAAGGACTGAAGCTTTCTTT.

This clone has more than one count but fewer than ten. The CDR3 nucleotides are TGTGCCAGCTCACCTTCGTCTATAGCGGAGATATACAATGAGCAGTTCTTC. It codes for CASSPSSIAEIYNEQFF. V gene TRBV18 combines with J gene TRBJ2-1; D possibly corresponds to TRBD2 (6 bases). Germline V gives CDR1 KGHSH, CDR2 LQKENI. The CDR3 totals 17 residues. Trimming removed 3 bases from V and 4 bases from J, with 19 bases in between. The variable domain in full, completed from reference TRBV18 and TRBJ2-1, reads NAGVMQNPRHLVRRRGQEARLRCSPMKGHSHVYWYRQLPEEGLKFMVYLQKENIIDESGMPKERFSAEFPKEGPSILRIQQVVRGDSAAYFCASSPSSIAEIYNEQFFGPGTRLTVL.

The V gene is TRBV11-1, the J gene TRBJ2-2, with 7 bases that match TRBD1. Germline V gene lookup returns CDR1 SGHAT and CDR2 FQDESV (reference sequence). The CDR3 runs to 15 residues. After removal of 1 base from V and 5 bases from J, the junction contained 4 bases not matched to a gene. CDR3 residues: CASSLEGARTGELFF. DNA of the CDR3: TGTGCCAGCAGCTTAGAGGGGGCGAGGACCGGGGAGCTGTTTTTT.

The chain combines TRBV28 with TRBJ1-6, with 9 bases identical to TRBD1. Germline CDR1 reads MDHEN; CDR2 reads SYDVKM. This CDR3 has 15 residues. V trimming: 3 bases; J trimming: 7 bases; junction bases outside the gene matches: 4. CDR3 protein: CASSLGGQGNSPLHF. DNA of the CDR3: TGTGCCAGCAGTTTGGGCGGACAGGGGAATTCACCCCTCCACTTT.

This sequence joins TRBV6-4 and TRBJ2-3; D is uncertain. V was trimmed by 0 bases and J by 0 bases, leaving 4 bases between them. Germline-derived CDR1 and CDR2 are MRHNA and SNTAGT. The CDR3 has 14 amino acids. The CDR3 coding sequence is TGTGCCAGCAGTGACTCAGCTAGCACAGATACGCAGTATTTT. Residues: CASSDSASTDTQYF.

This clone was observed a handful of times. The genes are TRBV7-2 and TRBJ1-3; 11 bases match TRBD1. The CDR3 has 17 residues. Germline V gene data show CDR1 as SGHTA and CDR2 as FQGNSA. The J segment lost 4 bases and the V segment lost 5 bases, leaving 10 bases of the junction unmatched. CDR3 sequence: CASSLGTGGTLGNTIYF. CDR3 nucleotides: TGTGCCAGCAGCCTCGGGACAGGGGGTACTCTAGGAAACACCATATATTTT.

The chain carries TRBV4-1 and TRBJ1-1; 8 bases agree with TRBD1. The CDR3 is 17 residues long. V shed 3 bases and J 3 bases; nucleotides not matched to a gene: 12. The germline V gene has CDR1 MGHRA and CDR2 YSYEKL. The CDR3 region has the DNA TGCGCCAGCAGCCATAGACAGGGGCGCCGGGGATACACTGAAGCTTTCTTT. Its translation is CASSHRQGRRGYTEAFF.

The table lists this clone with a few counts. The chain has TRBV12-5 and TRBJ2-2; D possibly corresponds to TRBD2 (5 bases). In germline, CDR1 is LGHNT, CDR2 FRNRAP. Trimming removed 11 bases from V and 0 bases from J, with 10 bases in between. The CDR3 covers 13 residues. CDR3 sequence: CASGFTNTGELFF. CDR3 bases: TGTGCTTCGGGATTCACGAACACCGGGGAGCTGTTTTTT. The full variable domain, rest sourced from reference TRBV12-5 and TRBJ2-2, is DARVTQTPRHKVTEMGQEVTMRCQPILGHNTVFWYRQTMMQGLELLAYFRNRAPLDDSGMPKDRFSAEMPDATLATLKIQPSEPRDSAVYFCASGFTNTGELFFGEGSRLTVL.

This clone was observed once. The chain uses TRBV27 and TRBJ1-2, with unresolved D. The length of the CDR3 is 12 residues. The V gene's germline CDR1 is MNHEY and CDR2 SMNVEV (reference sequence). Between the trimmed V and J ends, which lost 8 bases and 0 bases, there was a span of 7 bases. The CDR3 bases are TGTGCCAGCGGGCTTTCTAACTATGGCTACACCTTC. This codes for CASGLSNYGYTF.

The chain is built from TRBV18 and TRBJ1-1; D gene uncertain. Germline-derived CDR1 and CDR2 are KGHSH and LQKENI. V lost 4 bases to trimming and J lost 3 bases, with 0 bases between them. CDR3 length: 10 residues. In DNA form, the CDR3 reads TGTGCCAGCTCACACACTGAAGCTTTCTTT. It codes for CASSHTEAFF.

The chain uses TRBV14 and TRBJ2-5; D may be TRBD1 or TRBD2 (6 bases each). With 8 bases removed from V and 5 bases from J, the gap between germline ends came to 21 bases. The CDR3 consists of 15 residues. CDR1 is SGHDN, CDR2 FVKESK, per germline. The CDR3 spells CASSGKGGTWETQYF. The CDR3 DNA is TGTGCCAGCTCCGGCAAAGGGGGGACGTGGGAGACCCAGTACTTC. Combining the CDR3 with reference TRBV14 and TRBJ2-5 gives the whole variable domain EAGVTQFPSHSVIEKGQTVTLRCDPISGHDNLYWYRRVMGKEIKFLLHFVKESKQDESGMPNNRFLAERTGGTYSTLKVQPAELEDSGVYFCASSGKGGTWETQYFGPGTRLLVL.

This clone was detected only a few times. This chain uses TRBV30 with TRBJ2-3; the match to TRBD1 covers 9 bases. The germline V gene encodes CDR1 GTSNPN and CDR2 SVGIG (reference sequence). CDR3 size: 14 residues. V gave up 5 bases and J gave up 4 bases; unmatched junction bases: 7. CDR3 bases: TGTGCCTGGGCAGACAGGGGGTCCCCAGATACGCAGTATTTT. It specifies CAWADRGSPDTQYF.

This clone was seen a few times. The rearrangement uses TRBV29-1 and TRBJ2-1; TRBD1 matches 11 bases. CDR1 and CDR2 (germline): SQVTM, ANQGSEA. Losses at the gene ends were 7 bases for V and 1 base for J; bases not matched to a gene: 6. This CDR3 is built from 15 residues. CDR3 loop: CSAVRDRGSYNEQFF. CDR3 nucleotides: TGCAGCGCTGTTAGGGACAGGGGGTCCTACAATGAGCAGTTCTTC.